The sequence of this TCR beta chain was determined in a study of blood T cell repertoires in COVID-19. Study summary: The United States, Italy and Spain provided the acute and convalescent COVID-19 samples. T cells, B-cell-depleted T cells, or PBMCs supplied cDNA or gDNA.

How the authors handled the data: Reference gene primers were amplified, and this amplification served to estimate nucleated cell counts. Clones were sequenced by immunoSEQ multiplex PCR, and TCRdb holds only the in-frame ones, with some missing. V, J and clone size are taken as reported in that table, and D and trimming were inferred from the DNA itself. Of some 250,000 clones in the sample, approximately 90% were seen once. Germline assignment: CDR1 MNHNY and CDR2 SVGAGI (reference sequence). Deletions cut 5 bases from V and 0 bases from J, with 10 bases between. The CDR3 has 15 residues. This clone was seen more than once but under ten times.

The source material was peripheral blood. V and J are TRBV6-6 and TRBJ1-4; D gene uncertain. The clonotype was recovered from a woman aged 40 to 55 who had recovered from COVID-19. CDR3 in amino acids: CASSPRGATNEKLFF. The CDR3 nucleotides are TGTGCCAGCAGTCCCCGGGGAGCAACTAATGAAAAACTGTTTTTT.